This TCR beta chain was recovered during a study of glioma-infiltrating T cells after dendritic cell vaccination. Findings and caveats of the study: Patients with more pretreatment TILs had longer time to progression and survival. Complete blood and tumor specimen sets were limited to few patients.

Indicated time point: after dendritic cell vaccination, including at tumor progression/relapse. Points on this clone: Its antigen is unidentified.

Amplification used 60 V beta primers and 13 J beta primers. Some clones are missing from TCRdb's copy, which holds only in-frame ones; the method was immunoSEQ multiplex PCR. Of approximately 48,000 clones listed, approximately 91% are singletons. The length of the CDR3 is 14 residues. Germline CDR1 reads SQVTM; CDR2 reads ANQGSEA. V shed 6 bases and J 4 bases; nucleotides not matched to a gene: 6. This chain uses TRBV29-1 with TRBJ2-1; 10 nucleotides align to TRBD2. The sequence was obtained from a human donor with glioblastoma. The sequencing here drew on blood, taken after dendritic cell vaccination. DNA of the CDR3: TGCAGCGTGCCCCTACTAGCGGGGTACAATGAGCAGTTCTTC. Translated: CSVPLLAGYNEQFF.